This T cell receptor beta chain comes out of a study of shared clonotypes between healthy human individuals. Data came from immunoSEQ multiplex PCR; TCRdb stores just in-frame clones and leaves some out. Of about 2 million clones in the sample, roughly 95% were seen once. The V gene lost 11 bases and the J gene lost 7 bases, with 26 bases spanning the gap. The CDR3 has 15 amino acids. Germline CDR1 is SNHLY and CDR2 is FYNNEI. The naive CD8 fraction comprised CD45RO-negative cells positively selected for CCR7 and excluded terminally differentiated effector memory CD45RA+ cells. Of note for this clone: Antigen specificity is unknown.

Study findings and constraints: The low donor count limited represented genetic and exposure-history diversity.

Sequencing input: naive CD8+ T cells sorted from blood. The V gene is TRBV2, the J gene TRBJ1-2, with D possibly being TRBD1 (6 bases). This receptor was taken from a man in his late teens or twenties in good health. CDR3 bases: TGTGCCGGGGGGGCAGGGACCCGATCGATCCGTGGCTACACCTTC. It encodes CAGGAGTRSIRGYTF.